This T cell receptor (beta chain) was found in a study of T cell repertoires in cytomegalovirus infection. Study at large: CMV epitopes in the study were HLA-C-restricted (recently identified) and HLA-B-restricted (well studied). TCR beta signatures that were public indicated CMV infection and matching HLA type.

Concerning this clonotype: The antigen is not known.

TCRdb redid the calling of the reads with MiXCR, one entry per CDR3 protein. The sample holds around 570,000 distinct CDR3 sequences, over 35% seen once. Study observations and caveats: HLA-C-restricted CMV clonotypes gave the most frequent clonotype in two of eight donors. CMV carriers with the relevant HLA were identified by cumulative public TCR beta family frequency.

This TCR was sampled from a human donor in good health (CMV status not recorded). Some clones in this sample may be carry-over from other donors' samples. This specimen was cultured PBMCs, taken from culture after CMV antigen stimulation.

In DNA form, the CDR3 reads TGTGCCAGCAGCCGGTCAGTAGCATCACCCCTCCACTTT. It translates to CASSRSVASPLHF. The V gene is TRBV14, the J gene TRBJ1-6; D remains unclear. CDR3 length: 13 residues. Germline lookup yields CDR1 SGHDN and CDR2 FVKESK. Trimming took 4 bases from V and 10 from J, leaving 11 bases between them.